This T cell receptor beta chain originates from a study of shared clonotypes between healthy human individuals. Here immunoSEQ multiplex PCR was the method, and the copy in TCRdb shows in-frame clones only, minus some. Altogether nearly 600,000 clones are present, 95% being singletons, with the ten largest covering over 0.09%. CD45RO-negative, CCR7-selected cells formed the naive CD8 fraction, which excluded terminally differentiated effector memory CD45RA+ cells. To note about this clone: Its specificity is unknown.

This CDR3 comprises 15 residues. Trimming removed 4 bases from V and 0 bases from J, with 13 bases in between. Looked up from germline, CDR1 is SGHRS and CDR2 is YFSETQ. Study-level findings and limits: The naive CD4 repertoires of a few donors were compared, and approximately 4.7% of clonotypes were shared.

This sequence was found in a woman in her thirties in good health. The specimen was naive CD8+ T cells sorted from blood. J is TRBJ1-1 and V is TRBV5-1; D may be TRBD1 (6 bases). CDR3 sequence reads: CASSRTTGMNTEAFF. As DNA, the CDR3 is TGCGCCAGCAGCCGAACGACAGGCATGAACACTGAAGCTTTCTTT. The full variable domain, with the rest looked up from reference TRBV5-1 and TRBJ1-1, is KAGVTQTPRYLIKTRGQQVTLSCSPISGHRSVSWYQQTPGQGLQFLFEYFSETQRNKGNFPGRFSGRQFSNSRSEMNVSTLELGDSALYLCASSRTTGMNTEAFFGQGTRLTVV.